This TCR beta chain comes out of a study of Ad26.COV2.S vaccination and SARS-CoV-2 variants. Notes on the study in general: The study found similar non-spike TCR breadth in vaccine and placebo recipients.

Clones were read by immunoSEQ multiplex PCR, and TCRdb kept only the in-frame ones, dropping some. The sample consists of approximately 340,000 clones, 92% of them appearing once. V was pared by 6 bases and J by 5 bases, with 10 bases between. CDR1 and CDR2 (germline): MNHNY, SVGAGI (reference sequence). The CDR3 loop spans 13 amino acids. Concerning this clone itself: Its antigen is not known.

The gene calls are TRBV6-6 and TRBJ2-2; D possibly corresponds to TRBD1 (6 bases). The TCR comes from a human donor who had recovered from COVID-19. Specimen: peripheral blood, collected after recovery from COVID-19. The DNA of the CDR3 is TGTGCCAGCAGGGGGCAGGGGACCGGGGAGCTGTTTTTT. Translated, it gives CASRGQGTGELFF.